The sequence of this T cell receptor (beta chain) was determined in a study of T cell changes during pregnancy in multiple sclerosis. V shed 5 bases and J shed 5 bases, with 4 bases lying between them. Looked up from germline, CDR1 is SGHVS and CDR2 is FQNEAQ. CDR3 length equals 11 residues. Data came from immunoSEQ multiplex PCR; TCRdb stores just in-frame clones and leaves some out. The sample consists of some 120,000 clones, about 93% of them appearing once. This specimen was peripheral blood, taken before pregnancy. The source is a female donor with multiple sclerosis, enrolled in a pregnancy study. The chain has TRBV7-8 and TRBJ1-5; D unresolved. The CDR3, as DNA: TGTGCCAGCAGCCGAGATCAGCCCCAGCATTTT. It yields the protein CASSRDQPQHF.